These 14 T cell receptor beta chains came from one sample sequenced in a study of T cell responses to AZD1222 COVID-19 vaccine. Measured with immunoSEQ multiplex PCR; TCRdb has only the in-frame clones, and not every one. The repertoire holds about 130,000 clones, with more than 85% as singletons. This specimen was peripheral blood, taken on day 0 of AZD1222 vaccination. These receptors were obtained from an adult in good health.

V gene TRBV30 combines with J gene TRBJ2-2; TRBD2 matches 11 bases. Germline trimming cut 3 bases from V and 5 bases from J; bases unmatched to any gene: 11. This CDR3 region has 17 residues. The V gene's germline CDR1 is GTSNPN and CDR2 SVGIG (reference sequence). CDR3 bases: TGTGCCTGGAGGGTGATAGCGGGAGGGGCTCGGACCGGGGAGCTGTTTTTT. Its protein product is CAWRVIAGGARTGELFF. Together with reference TRBV30 and TRBJ2-2, the CDR3 gives the full variable domain: SQTIHQWPATLVQPVGSPLSLECTVEGTSNPNLYWYRQAAGRGLQLLFYSVGIGQISSEVPQNLSASRPQDRQFILSSKKLLLSDSGFYLCAWRVIAGGARTGELFFGEGSRLTVL.

The chain is built from TRBV5-3 and TRBJ2-7, with unresolved D. TRBV5-3 is known as an ORF, though its function is uncertain. V lost 2 bases and J 2 bases, leaving 11 bases between the germline ends. The CDR3 is 14 residues long. The CDR3 sequence is CARSFETEPYEQYF. CDR3 coding DNA: TGTGCCAGAAGCTTTGAGACTGAACCCTACGAGCAGTACTTC.

The chain couples TRBV4-1 to TRBJ1-2; unclear D gene. The V and J ends lost 1 base and 2 bases respectively, with 17 bases between them. The CDR3 contains 17 residues. The germline V gene encodes CDR1 MGHRA and CDR2 YSYEKL. CDR3 nucleotides: TGCGCCAGCAGCCAAGTGGGTACTCCCGGCGCCAACTATGGCTACACCTTC. Its translation is CASSQVGTPGANYGYTF.

The chain uses TRBV7-9 and TRBJ2-6; 7 nucleotides match TRBD1. Trimming removed 4 bases from V and 0 bases from J; junction bases left unmatched: 12. There are 19 residues in the CDR3. Looked up from germline, CDR1 is SEHNR and CDR2 is FQNEAQ (reference sequence). DNA for the CDR3: TGTGCCAGCAGCTCCAGAGGGGGACAGTCCCTCTCTGGGGCCAACGTCCTGACTTTC. It translates to CASSSRGGQSLSGANVLTF.

This rearrangement joins TRBV25-1 to TRBJ2-7; a weak D match, TRBD2 (6 bases). V shed 7 bases and J shed 4 bases, with 14 bases lying between them. Looked up from germline, CDR1 is MGHDK and CDR2 is SYGVNS. CDR3 length: 13 residues. The CDR3 DNA sequence: TGTGCCAGCATGGTCCGGGGGTCGTACGAGCAGTACTTC. Translated: CASMVRGSYEQYF.

V usage is TRBV2 and J usage is TRBJ2-3; D is undetermined. The germline V and J ends were trimmed by 4 bases and 1 base, with 12 bases remaining between them. Germline CDR1 and CDR2: SNHLY and FYNNEI. The CDR3 runs 15 residues. CDR3 DNA sequence: TGTGCCAGCAGTGTGGGCAATACCGGCACAGATACGCAGTATTTT. Its translation: CASSVGNTGTDTQYF.

V gene TRBV27 combines with J gene TRBJ2-1; TRBD2 might be the D (6 bases). V dropped 3 bases and J dropped 5 bases, with 14 bases sitting between them. Germline assignment: CDR1 MNHEY and CDR2 SMNVEV (reference sequence). The CDR3 sequence is 15 residues long. CDR3 DNA sequence: TGTGCCAGCAGTTTTATGGGCGGGACGGACAATGAGCAGTTCTTC. Its translation is CASSFMGGTDNEQFF.

The V gene is TRBV20-1, the J gene TRBJ2-1; D is unclear. V was pared by 8 bases and J by 3 bases, with 8 bases between. The CDR3 covers 11 residues. CDR1 DFQATT and CDR2 SNEGSKA come from the germline V gene (reference sequence). This CDR3 reads CSSLGYNEQFF. The CDR3 coding sequence is TGCAGTTCCCTGGGCTACAATGAGCAGTTCTTC.

The CDR3: CASSVVAQDRGGEQFF. In nucleotides, the CDR3 is TGTGCCAGCAGCGTAGTAGCCCAGGACAGGGGCGGTGAGCAGTTCTTC. This sequence joins TRBV9 and TRBJ2-1, with TRBD1 matching 9 bases. Trimming cost V 0 bases and J 9 bases; bases outside gene matches: 10. The CDR3 runs to 16 residues. Germline CDR1 SGDLS, CDR2 YYNGEE.

The chain links TRBV11-2 to TRBJ2-7; perhaps D is TRBD1 or TRBD2 (5 bases each). V shed 5 bases and J shed 1 base, with 12 bases lying between them. CDR3 size: 14 residues. Germline CDR1 is SGHAT and CDR2 is FQNNGV. CDR3 sequence (DNA): TGTGCCAGCAGCAGCCGGGACGGATCCTACGAGCAGTACTTC. This translates into CASSSRDGSYEQYF.

This clone was detected once. The chain is built from TRBV5-8 and TRBJ1-1; D is perhaps TRBD1 (5 bases). This CDR3 is 11 amino acids long. Between the trimmed V and J ends, which lost 0 bases and 9 bases, there was a span of 6 bases. From germline, CDR1 is SGHTS and CDR2 YDEGEE. The CDR3 coding sequence is TGTGCCAGCAGCTTGGGACAGAAAGCTTTCTTT. It translates to CASSLGQKAFF. Supplemented by reference TRBV5-8 and TRBJ1-1, the full variable domain reads EAGVTQSPTHLIKTRGQQATLRCSPISGHTSVYWYQQALGLGLQFLLWYDEGEERNRGNFPPRFSGRQFPNYSSELNVNALELEDSALYLCASSLGQKAFFGQGTRLTVV.

The chain recombines TRBV7-8 with TRBJ2-2; D ambiguous. The CDR3 runs to 14 residues. V was pared by 1 base and J by 1 base, with 4 bases between. The V gene's germline CDR1 is SGHVS and CDR2 FQNEAQ. The CDR3 spells CASSLVGNTGELFF. For the CDR3, the DNA is TGTGCCAGCAGCTTAGTCGGGAACACCGGGGAGCTGTTTTTT.

The chain combines TRBV4-2 with TRBJ1-2; D is unclear. Deletions cut 0 bases from V and 2 bases from J, with 19 bases between. The V gene's germline CDR1 is LGHNA and CDR2 YNFKEQ. The CDR3 has 18 residues. CDR3 amino acids: CASSQERNFMGENYGYTF. Written as DNA, the CDR3 is TGTGCCAGCAGCCAAGAGCGGAACTTCATGGGCGAGAACTATGGCTACACCTTC.

This sequence joins TRBV5-8 and TRBJ1-5; D possibly corresponds to TRBD1 (6 bases). Trimming removed 0 bases at V and 4 bases at J, with 8 bases between. The CDR3 contains 14 residues. Germline CDR1 is SGHTS and CDR2 is YDEGEE. The CDR3 region is CASSLGDTNQPQHF. In DNA form, the CDR3 reads TGTGCCAGCAGCTTGGGGGACACGAATCAGCCCCAGCATTTT.